The T cell receptor beta chain described here comes from a study of PD-L1 blockade in urothelial cancer. Each patient presented with locally advanced or metastatic urothelial carcinoma. Assay used: immunoSEQ multiplex PCR; TCRdb lists only in-frame clones, some missing. The table has around 30,000 clones, 75% to 90% seen once. The CDR3 length is 15 residues. The ends were cut back, 4 bases at V and 0 bases at J, with 11 bases in the middle. Looked up from germline, CDR1 is LGHNA and CDR2 is YNFKEQ. The chain joins TRBV4-2 to TRBJ2-3; the D is unclear. This specimen consisted of PBMCs, obtained around atezolizumab (anti-PD-L1) treatment. This receptor was taken from a man aged 50 to 59 with urothelial cancer. CDR3 nucleotides: TGTGCCAGCAGCCTGAATTGGGCGAGCACAGATACGCAGTATTTT. Its translation is CASSLNWASTDTQYF.